One T cell receptor (beta chain) is described in this entry. The V end was cut by 1 base, the J end by 6 bases, with 10 bases between. Germline loops: CDR1 LGHNA, CDR2 YSLEER. The CDR3 sequence is 14 residues long. Expressed TCRB transcripts were sequenced because the entire RNA isolate underwent reverse transcription. Here immunoSEQ multiplex PCR was the method, and the copy in TCRdb shows in-frame clones only, minus some. The sample has fewer than 500,000 clones; about 15% are singletons. The data are from a study of beta chain features in type 1 diabetes. Sequenced input: naive CD4+ T cells from blood. The chain employs TRBV4-3 and TRBJ1-5; D not certain. This clonotype was sampled from a man aged 25 to 45 in good health. The CDR3 nucleotides read TGCGCCAGCAGCCAAGTTTTCATGGGTCAGCCCCAGCATTTT. This encodes CASSQVFMGQPQHF.